Listed below are T cell receptor beta chains from one sample, sequenced in a study of blood T cells in healthy people across ages. TCRdb ran MiXCR on the 5' RACE reads and lists one entry per CDR3 protein. The profile shows some 750,000 distinct CDR3 sequences, over 20% of them singletons. The sequenced sample consisted of blood. The origin of the receptors is a man in his 70s in good health. Each CDR3 is given with its conserved first and last residue. The D gene is left open where the match is weak. Part of the rows lack a size; the others show once, few, many or a class for expanded clones.

>many|TRBV24-1|TRBJ2-1|-
TGTGCCACCAGTGATTTGGTGGCGGCCTCCTACAATGAGCAGTTCTTC
CATSDLVAASYNEQFF
>-|TRBV27|TRBJ1-5|-
TGTGCCAGCAGCTCGTGGACTGGGGGCAATCAGCCCCAGCATTTT
CASSSWTGGNQPQHF
>-|TRBV4-1|TRBJ2-3|TRBD2
TGCGCCAGCAGTAGGTATGGACTAGCGCAATCGGATACGCAGTATTTT
CASSRYGLAQSDTQYF
>few|TRBV4-1|TRBJ2-1|-
TGCGCCAGCAGCCAAGATAGTAGCGGAGCGCTCAATGAGCAGTTCTTC
CASSQDSSGALNEQFF
>-|TRBV5-1|TRBJ2-5|-
TGCGCCAGCAGCTTGGCCCCCTCGCAGGGCCTGTACTTC
CASSLAPSQGLYF
>many|TRBV5-1|TRBJ1-5|-
TGCGCCAGCAGTCCCGGGGAGCGCAATCAGCCCCAGCATTTT
CASSPGERNQPQHF
>many|TRBV7-8|TRBJ1-4|-
TGTGCCAGCAGCTTAGGCGGCAAACGTAATGAAAAACTGTTTTTT
CASSLGGKRNEKLFF
>-|TRBV7-8|TRBJ1-2|-
TGTGCCAGCAGCTTAATACTTAACTATGGCTACACCTTC
CASSLILNYGYTF
>few|TRBV20-1|TRBJ1-2|-
TGCAGTGCTAGGGTTCTTGAAGGGCTTGGCTACACCTTC
CSARVLEGLGYTF
>few|TRBV2|TRBJ2-1|TRBD2
TGTGCCAGCAGTGGAACTTGGGCGGGGGACCCCTACAATGAGCAGTTCTTC
CASSGTWAGDPYNEQFF
>few|TRBV29-1|TRBJ1-1|-
TGCAGCGTTGAAGATCCAAAGAACACTGAAGCTTTCTTT
CSVEDPKNTEAFF
>-|TRBV27|TRBJ2-1|-
TGTGCCAGCAGTGGGGCCCAGGGGGGCAATGAGCAGTTCTTC
CASSGAQGGNEQFF
>-|TRBV19|TRBJ2-1|-
TGTGCCAGTAAGCTTCAGAGCTCCTACAATGAGCAGTTCTTC
CASKLQSSYNEQFF